A selection of T cell receptor beta chains follows, all from one sample in a study of T cell changes during pregnancy in multiple sclerosis. TCRdb's copy holds only in-frame clones and misses some; the assay was immunoSEQ multiplex PCR. This repertoire shows about 100,000 clones, roughly nine tenths found once; its top ten account for under 1.5%. This material consisted of peripheral blood, taken in the second trimester of pregnancy. The receptors were sampled from a female donor with multiple sclerosis, enrolled in a pregnancy study. Each CDR3 is given with its conserved first and last residue. D genes are given only for firm matches. Size values are once, few and many counts, or a class for expanded clones, and some rows have none.

abundance	v_gene	j_gene	d_gene	CDR3aa	CDR3nt
once	TRBV28	TRBJ2-4	TRBD2	CASSPTSSLAKNIQYF	TGTGCCAGCAGTCCGACTAGCAGCTTAGCCAAAAACATTCAGTACTTC
.	TRBV9	TRBJ2-5	TRBD2	CASSVGPSGAKETQYF	TGTGCCAGCAGCGTAGGGCCCAGCGGGGCTAAGGAGACCCAGTACTTC
.	TRBV6-5	TRBJ2-7	.	CASSYGTPGRYEQYF	TGTGCCAGCAGTTACGGGACCCCAGGGAGGTACGAGCAGTACTTC
.	TRBV4-1	TRBJ2-1	TRBD1	CASSQDLRDRFFNEQFF	TGCGCCAGCAGCCAAGACCTCCGGGACAGGTTTTTTAATGAGCAGTTCTTC
.	TRBV25-1	TRBJ2-7	TRBD2	CASSDPGLGDYEQYF	TGTGCCAGCAGTGACCCGGGACTAGGGGACTACGAGCAGTACTTC
.	TRBV29-1	TRBJ1-1	.	CSVEGPEAFF	TGCAGCGTTGAGGGCCCCGAGGCTTTCTTT
.	TRBV18	TRBJ2-3	.	CASSPTPRSSSTDTQYF	TGTGCCAGCTCACCTACCCCGAGGTCATCGAGCACAGATACGCAGTATTTT
.	TRBV30	TRBJ1-2	.	CAWSERRVSYTF	TGTGCCTGGAGTGAAAGGAGGGTTAGCTACACCTTC
.	TRBV9	TRBJ2-6	.	CASSAGAGANVLTF	TGTGCCAGCAGCGCAGGGGCTGGGGCCAACGTCCTGACTTTC
.	TRBV19	TRBJ1-4	.	CASSITTTNEKLFF	TGTGCCAGTAGTATAACTACAACTAATGAAAAACTGTTTTTT
once	TRBV30	TRBJ1-2	.	CAWKQGGYTF	TGTGCCTGGAAACAGGGTGGCTACACCTTC
.	TRBV28	TRBJ2-1	TRBD2	CASSSPGLAGDRSSYNEQFF	TGTGCCAGCAGTTCGCCGGGACTAGCGGGTGATCGGAGCTCCTACAATGAGCAGTTCTTC
.	TRBV28	TRBJ1-1	.	CASSHFITTTDEAFF	TGTGCCAGCAGCCACTTTATAACTACGACAGACGAAGCTTTCTTT
.	TRBV6-1	TRBJ1-1	TRBD1	CASSGSGGTEAFF	TGTGCCAGCAGTGGCTCAGGGGGCACTGAAGCTTTCTTT
.	TRBV7-9	TRBJ2-2	TRBD2	CAARKSGGVTTAGELFF	TGTGCCGCCCGAAAAAGCGGGGGGGTTACTACGGCCGGGGAGCTGTTTTTT
.	TRBV10-3	TRBJ2-4	TRBD2	CAISSGREDIQYF	TGTGCCATCTCGTCCGGTCGGGAGGACATTCAGTACTTC
.	TRBV18	TRBJ2-1	.	CASSPETYGVWDEQFF	TGTGCCAGCTCACCAGAAACTTACGGGGTTTGGGATGAGCAGTTCTTC
.	TRBV28	TRBJ2-7	TRBD1	CASSIPGQGSYEQYF	TGTGCCAGCAGTATCCCGGGACAGGGATCCTACGAGCAGTACTTC
.	TRBV15	TRBJ2-6	.	CATSNGEAGANVLTF	TGTGCCACCAGCAATGGGGAGGCGGGGGCCAACGTCCTGACTTTC
.	TRBV11-1	TRBJ2-7	TRBD1	CASSPQTGGYEQYF	TGTGCCAGCAGCCCACAGACAGGGGGCTACGAGCAGTACTTC
once	TRBV9	TRBJ2-1	TRBD2	CASSAGPGLAGVSYNEQFF	TGTGCCAGCAGCGCTGGCCCGGGACTAGCGGGAGTGTCCTACAATGAGCAGTTCTTC
.	TRBV5-1	TRBJ2-5	.	CASSLEPSQETQYF	TGCGCCAGCAGCTTGGAGCCCTCCCAAGAGACCCAGTACTTC
.	TRBV2	TRBJ1-3	.	CASSYSGSGNTIYF	TGTGCCAGCAGTTACAGCGGCTCTGGAAACACCATATATTTT
.	TRBV18	TRBJ1-3	.	CASSPITGHLSGNTIYF	TGTGCCAGCTCACCGATCACGGGACATCTCTCTGGAAACACCATATATTTT
.	TRBV6-6	TRBJ2-3	TRBD2	CASSYGLAVSTDTQYF	TGTGCCAGCAGTTACGGACTAGCGGTTAGCACAGATACGCAGTATTTT
.	TRBV5-1	TRBJ1-5	.	CASSLDGGSDQPQHF	TGCGCCAGCAGCTTGGATGGGGGCTCGGATCAGCCCCAGCATTTT
.	TRBV18	TRBJ1-3	.	CASFTMSEDTIYF	TGTGCCAGCTTCACTATGAGCGAGGACACCATATATTTT
few	TRBV4-2	TRBJ2-7	TRBD1	CASSQRTGESEQYF	TGTGCCAGCAGCCAGAGGACAGGGGAATCCGAGCAGTACTTC
.	TRBV10-1	TRBJ1-5	.	CASNRTDSNQPQHF	TGCGCCAGCAACAGGACAGATAGCAATCAGCCCCAGCATTTT
.	TRBV7-9	TRBJ1-5	.	CASSLGLEWSNQPQHF	TGTGCCAGCAGCTTAGGACTGGAATGGAGCAATCAGCCCCAGCATTTT
.	TRBV28	TRBJ1-1	TRBD1	CASGEPGQGAGSAEAFF	TGTGCCAGCGGGGAACCGGGACAGGGGGCGGGTAGCGCTGAAGCTTTCTTT
.	TRBV7-3	TRBJ2-6	.	CASSGKGRVSGANVLTF	TGTGCCAGCAGCGGAAAAGGGCGGGTATCGGGGGCCAACGTCCTGACTTTC
once	TRBV7-8	TRBJ2-5	.	CASSFAPRGETQYF	TGTGCCAGCAGCTTTGCCCCGAGAGGAGAGACCCAGTACTTC
.	TRBV6-1	TRBJ1-1	TRBD1	CATIGTGALEHLF	TGTGCCACCATTGGGACAGGGGCCCTCGAACACCTTTTT
few	TRBV6-1	TRBJ1-2	.	CASSEEEDGYTF	TGTGCCAGCAGTGAAGAGGAGGATGGCTACACCTTC
.	TRBV30	TRBJ1-5	.	CAWSVRGGEQPQHF	TGTGCCTGGAGTGTACGGGGGGGCGAGCAGCCCCAGCATTTT
.	TRBV19	TRBJ2-7	TRBD1	CASSSYRGPTYEQYF	TGTGCCAGTAGTTCCTACAGGGGGCCGACCTACGAGCAGTACTTC
.	TRBV7-2	TRBJ2-1	TRBD2	CASSLGAGGNYNEQFF	TGTGCCAGCAGCTTAGGAGCGGGAGGGAATTACAATGAGCAGTTCTTC
.	TRBV5-1	TRBJ2-1	TRBD2	CASSSPWGRGGYNEQFF	TGCGCCAGCAGCTCCCCTTGGGGGCGGGGGGGCTACAATGAGCAGTTCTTC
.	TRBV19	TRBJ1-2	TRBD1	CASTDRQGLNYGYTF	TGTGCCAGTACCGACCGACAGGGACTTAACTATGGCTACACCTTC
.	TRBV28	TRBJ2-3	TRBD2	CASSSGTSEPTDTQYF	TGTGCCAGCAGTTCCGGGACTAGCGAGCCCACAGATACGCAGTATTTT
.	TRBV19	TRBJ1-2	TRBD1	CASSIWDREYGYTF	TGTGCCAGTAGTATATGGGACAGGGAATATGGCTACACCTTC
.	TRBV27	TRBJ2-7	.	CASSEQLRPTYEQYF	TGTGCCAGCAGTGAACAACTACGACCCACCTACGAGCAGTACTTC
.	TRBV30	TRBJ1-3	TRBD1	CAWKRQGIGNTIYF	TGTGCCTGGAAAAGACAGGGGATCGGAAACACCATATATTTT
few	TRBV29-1	TRBJ1-1	.	CSVEVGGGTEAFF	TGCAGCGTTGAAGTGGGGGGGGGCACTGAAGCTTTCTTT
.	TRBV10-3	TRBJ1-1	TRBD1	CAIRTGLGTEAFF	TGTGCCATCAGGACAGGGTTGGGCACTGAAGCTTTCTTT
.	TRBV2	TRBJ2-1	.	CASSVGRGDEQFF	TGTGCCAGCAGTGTGGGCAGGGGGGATGAGCAGTTCTTC
few	TRBV19	TRBJ1-4	TRBD1	CASSPDRDLEKLFF	TGTGCCAGTAGTCCCGACAGGGATCTTGAAAAACTGTTTTTT
.	TRBV6-5	TRBJ1-3	TRBD1	CASSLTGRRNTIYF	TGTGCCAGCAGTCTGACAGGGCGGCGAAACACCATATATTTT
.	TRBV11-2	TRBJ2-2	.	CASSLVGRQLVQTGELFF	TGTGCCAGCAGCTTAGTGGGCAGGCAATTGGTTCAAACCGGGGAGCTGTTTTTT